This entry describes one T cell receptor (beta chain). What it binds is not known. The V gene's germline CDR1 is SEHNR and CDR2 FQNEAQ (reference sequence). V lost 3 bases to trimming and J lost 3 bases, with 12 bases between them. This CDR3 region has 15 residues. The data belong to a study of cytomegalovirus exposure and HLA in healthy donors. Use of 60 Vbeta and 13 Jbeta primers characterized the PCR. Assay used: immunoSEQ multiplex PCR; TCRdb lists only in-frame clones, some missing. The table records 250,000 to 350,000 clones, approximately 80% of them present only once. Findings and caveats of the study: It emerged from a later analysis that several of the most significant clusters appeared to be linked to common viral pathogens. Differences between HLA loci emerged in a later analysis of TCR association rates, with DRB1 most and HLA-C fewest. Indistinguishable V segments, including TRBV6-2 and TRBV6-3, were excluded. It was reportedly the case that the classifier diagnosed cytomegalovirus status with high specificity and sensitivity.

This sequence was found in a girl aged 2 to 10 in good health and CMV-seronegative. The gene calls are TRBV7-9 and TRBJ1-5; weak D call: TRBD1 (5 bases). The material sequenced was PBMCs. The CDR3 loop is CASSLGGGDNQPQHF. In nucleotides, the CDR3 is TGTGCCAGCAGCTTGGGCGGGGGTGACAATCAGCCCCAGCATTTT. The whole variable domain, remainder taken from reference TRBV7-9 and TRBJ1-5, is DTGVSQNPRHKITKRGQNVTFRCDPISEHNRLYWYRQTLGQGPEFLTYFQNEAQLEKSRLLSDRFSAERPKGSFSTLEIQRTEQGDSAMYLCASSLGGGDNQPQHFGDGTRLSIL.